This is a list of T cell receptor beta chains from one sample in a study of T cell changes during pregnancy in multiple sclerosis. Only in-frame clones appear in the TCRdb table, and some are missing; sequencing was by immunoSEQ multiplex PCR. This sample has 50,000 to 70,000 clones, with around 91% found just once. Material: peripheral blood, obtained in the third trimester of pregnancy. These receptors all stem from a female donor in good health, enrolled as a control in a pregnancy study. The CDR3 runs from the conserved cysteine through the conserved F or W. D genes are given only for firm matches. The size field is filled for only some rows; it gives once, few, many or a size class.

d_call,clone_size,j_call,v_call,cdr3_aa,cdr3_nt
NA,NA,TRBJ1-2,TRBV5-4,CASSPRGTPYGYTF,TGTGCCAGCAGCCCCAGGGGCACTCCCTATGGCTACACCTTC
TRBD1,few,TRBJ1-1,TRBV15,CATSGGGKVTEAFF,TGTGCCACCAGCGGAGGGGGCAAGGTGACTGAAGCTTTCTTT
NA,NA,TRBJ2-2,TRBV9,CASSDHRGGVTGELFF,TGTGCCAGCAGCGACCACAGGGGGGGGGTCACCGGGGAGCTGTTTTTT
TRBD2,NA,TRBJ2-3,TRBV4-1,CASSQTSGGFSTDTQYF,TGCGCCAGCAGCCAAACTAGCGGGGGTTTTAGCACAGATACGCAGTATTTT
NA,NA,TRBJ2-2,TRBV6-4,CASSDRGDTGELFF,TGTGCCAGCAGTGACAGGGGCGACACCGGGGAGCTGTTTTTT
NA,once,TRBJ1-2,TRBV18,CASSPLHSSSDGYTF,TGTGCCAGCTCACCACTTCACAGCTCCTCGGATGGCTACACCTTC
TRBD2,NA,TRBJ2-5,TRBV6-1,CAGAGGSVTQYF,TGTGCCGGCGCGGGGGGGTCCGTGACCCAGTACTTC
TRBD2,NA,TRBJ2-3,TRBV10-3,CAISEIAGGPSTDTQYF,TGTGCCATCAGTGAGATAGCGGGGGGCCCTAGCACAGATACGCAGTATTTT
NA,NA,TRBJ1-5,TRBV19,CASRADSYSNQPQHF,TGTGCCAGTAGGGCAGACTCCTATAGCAATCAGCCCCAGCATTTT
TRBD1,NA,TRBJ2-1,TRBV9,CASSAGQAHNEQFF,TGTGCCAGCAGCGCGGGACAGGCCCACAATGAGCAGTTCTTC
NA,NA,TRBJ2-3,TRBV15,CATSRDVQGSTDTQYF,TGTGCCACCAGCAGAGATGTCCAGGGTTCGACAGATACGCAGTATTTT
TRBD2,NA,TRBJ2-2,TRBV11-3,CASSLNAGENTGELFF,TGTGCCAGCAGCTTAAACGCGGGGGAGAACACCGGGGAGCTGTTTTTT
NA,NA,TRBJ1-3,TRBV7-8,CASSLVDRRNTIYF,TGTGCCAGCAGCTTAGTGGACAGACGAAACACCATATATTTT
NA,NA,TRBJ2-5,TRBV5-6,CASSLGFGGEQETQYF,TGTGCCAGCAGCTTGGGCTTTGGCGGGGAGCAAGAGACCCAGTACTTC
TRBD1,NA,TRBJ1-2,TRBV5-6,CASIPTGVVNYGYTF,TGTGCCAGCATACCAACAGGGGTTGTGAACTATGGCTACACCTTC
NA,NA,TRBJ2-7,TRBV9,CATPPPGPFDEQYF,TGTGCCACCCCGCCCCCCGGTCCTTTTGACGAGCAGTACTTC
TRBD1,NA,TRBJ1-5,TRBV19,CASSIWDRTNQPQHF,TGTGCCAGTAGTATTTGGGACAGGACCAATCAGCCCCAGCATTTT
TRBD1,NA,TRBJ2-7,TRBV9,CASSLGTGNYEQYF,TGTGCCAGCAGCTTGGGGACAGGGAACTACGAGCAGTACTTC